One and the same sample provided the 7 T cell receptor beta chains below, sequenced in a study of T-cell reconstitution after alpha-beta-depleted transplantation in children. During its preparation, the TCRbeta library received unique molecular identifiers. TCRdb independently ran MiXCR on the PCR reads; one entry per CDR3 protein. The sample lists 400,000 to 550,000 distinct CDR3 sequences, roughly 10% seen once, with about 2% in the top ten. Here the sequenced sample was PBMCs, taken before TCRalphabeta/CD19-depleted stem cell transplant. These receptors all stem from a child aged 2-15 years with inherited bone marrow failure, due to receive a stem cell transplant.

This clonotype has a count of ten or more. The V and J genes are TRBV7-2 and TRBJ2-7; 11 positions agree with TRBD2. The CDR3 is 16 amino acids. Unmatched junction bases numbered 5, after V lost 1 base and J lost 3 bases. The V gene's germline CDR1 is SGHTA and CDR2 FQGNSA. CDR3 residues: CASSLGHSGRGYEQYF. As DNA, the CDR3 is TGTGCCAGCAGCTTAGGCCATAGCGGGAGGGGCTACGAGCAGTACTTC.

This clonotype was counted ten times or more. The V and J genes are TRBV27 and TRBJ2-5; weak D call: TRBD1 (6 bases). This CDR3 region has 16 residues. V lost 0 bases, J lost 2 bases, and 13 bases lay in between. Germline CDR1 reads MNHEY; CDR2 reads SMNVEV (reference sequence). The CDR3 sequence: CASSLSSGAGQETQYF. CDR3 bases: TGTGCCAGCAGTTTATCCTCAGGGGCTGGGCAAGAGACCCAGTACTTC.

This clonotype came up once. One base away lies a much larger clone, so this may be a sequencing read error. The rearrangement links TRBV11-2 to TRBJ2-2; possible D gene TRBD2, 5 bases. The CDR3 extends over 13 amino acids. CDR1 is SGHAT, CDR2 FQNNGV, per germline. CDR3 protein: CASSLPRTGERFF. In DNA, the CDR3 is TGTGCCAGCAGCTTACCCCGCACCGGGGAGCGGTTTTTT.

This clonotype has just a few counts. This sequence joins TRBV29-1 and TRBJ2-3; D is possibly TRBD2 (5 bases). CDR1 is SQVTM and CDR2 is ANQGSEA in the germline V gene. This CDR3 region has 16 residues. V gave up 0 bases and J gave up 2 bases, with 15 bases separating them. The CDR3 loop is CSVEDLQRRITDTQYF. Here the CDR3 DNA reads TGCAGCGTTGAAGATCTTCAGCGGAGAATCACAGATACGCAGTATTTT.

This clonotype was observed a handful of times. CDR3 residues: CASSQTTSGTDTQYF. The CDR3 DNA reads as TGTGCCAGCAGCCAGACGACTAGCGGGACCGATACGCAGTATTTT. The chain employs TRBV5-4 and TRBJ2-3; 11 bases match TRBD2. CDR3 size: 15 residues. Germline CDR1 SGHNT, CDR2 YYREEE (reference sequence). V dropped 4 bases and J dropped 6; count of bases not matched to a gene: 7. Drawing the rest from reference TRBV5-4 and TRBJ2-3, the complete variable domain is ETGVTQSPTHLIKTRGQQVTLRCSSQSGHNTVSWYQQALGQGPQFIFQYYREEENGRGNFPPRFSGLQFPNYSSELNVNALELDDSALYLCASSQTTSGTDTQYFGPGTRLTVL.

This chain uses TRBV20-1 with TRBJ1-5; 7 bases line up with TRBD1. The CDR3 loop spans 17 amino acids. CDR1 is DFQATT, CDR2 SNEGSKA, per germline (reference sequence). J gave up 0 bases and V 0 bases, and 8 bases lay outside the gene matches. CDR3: CSARDSFGTVSNQPQHF. CDR3 coding DNA: TGCAGTGCTAGAGACTCTTTCGGGACAGTTAGCAATCAGCCCCAGCATTTT.

The table lists this clonotype with many counts. The V gene is TRBV30, the J gene TRBJ2-3; D unclear. Per germline, CDR1 GTSNPN and CDR2 SVGIG (reference sequence). The V gene lost 0 bases and the J gene lost 4 bases, with 8 bases spanning the gap. The CDR3 has 13 residues. For the CDR3, the DNA is TGTGCCTGGAGTGTACTGGCCCCAGATACGCAGTATTTT. Translated, it gives CAWSVLAPDTQYF.